These 28 T cell receptor beta chains originate from one sample sequenced in a study of post-analysis software for immune sequencing data (dated by TCRdb to about 2015). The investigation overall reported the following: Significantly higher frequencies in patients than in controls were found for roughly 5 TRBV segments, including TRBV5-6, TRBV5-1 and TRBV20-1.

Library prep was done by PCR. Sequenced using an Illumina HiSeq 2500. Unique molecular identifiers were incorporated into TCR beta cDNA libraries to reduce PCR and sequencing biases. TCRdb ran its own pipeline on the public reads, namely fastp trimming at Q25 and MiXCR clone calling, and kept in-frame beta chains. Entries that share a CDR3 protein sequence are merged under the most common genes and DNA. The sample table lists hundreds of thousands of distinct CDR3 sequences, roughly three fifths of them with a count of one. Clones ranked in the top ten supply about 11% of the sample. Antigen specificity for these receptors is unknown. Material: blood. Receptor source: a girl aged 2 to 10 with multiple sclerosis.

Concerning this clonotype itself: Lacking the conserved final phenylalanine or tryptophan, this CDR3 likely reflects a read error. The gene calls are TRBV3-1 and TRBJ2-1, with TRBD1 as a possible D gene (7 bases). Germline V gene lookup returns CDR1 LGHDT and CDR2 YNNKEL (reference sequence). V lost 4 bases and J lost 7, with 14 bases in between. This CDR3 is 14 amino acids long. CDR3 amino acids: CASSPRTGGNEQFV. The CDR3 DNA is TGTGCCAGCAGCCCCCGGACAGGAGGGAATGAGCAGTTCGTC.

This rearrangement joins TRBV7-8 to TRBJ1-2; possible D gene TRBD1, 6 bases. The V gene's germline CDR1 is SGHVS and CDR2 FQNEAQ. Trimming shortened V by 2 bases and J by 8 bases, and 12 bases separated the two germline ends. CDR3 length: 13 residues. CDR3 nucleotide sequence: TGTGCCAGCAGCTTACAGGGGACGATAGGCTACACCTTC. Amino acid sequence: CASSLQGTIGYTF.

The V and J genes are TRBV4-1 and TRBJ2-7; weak D call: TRBD1 (6 bases). The CDR3 has 15 amino acids. The germline V and J ends were trimmed by 2 bases and 4 bases, with 15 bases remaining between them. CDR1 and CDR2 from the germline V gene are MGHRA and YSYEKL. The CDR3 bases are TGCGCCAGCAGCCAACCGCCCGGGACACAATACGAGCAGTACTTC. Translation gives CASSQPPGTQYEQYF.

The table lists this clonotype with a few counts. The rearrangement uses TRBV7-2 and TRBJ2-1, with D tentatively TRBD2 (5 bases). The germline gives CDR1 SGHTA, CDR2 FQGNSA. The V end was cut by 0 bases, the J end by 0 bases, with 12 bases between. The CDR3 is made up of 17 amino acids. The CDR3 bases are TGTGCCAGCAGCTTAGCGCTGGCTAGCTACTCCTACAATGAGCAGTTCTTC. This encodes CASSLALASYSYNEQFF.

This sequence joins TRBV12-3 or TRBV12-4 and TRBJ1-2; tentatively, D is TRBD1 (6 bases). This CDR3 is built from 15 residues. V was clipped by 5 bases and J by 6 bases, with 19 bases between them. CDR3 sequence reads: CASSPQTGRADGYTF. The CDR3 DNA is TGTGCCAGCAGTCCCCAGACAGGCCGCGCTGATGGCTACACCTTC.

The chain is built from TRBV9 and TRBJ2-3; D might be TRBD2 (6 bases). CDR3 length equals 17 residues. Germline assignment: CDR1 SGDLS and CDR2 YYNGEE. V was pared by 0 bases and J by 2 bases, with 16 bases between. This chain's CDR3 is CASSVDPTGLITDTQYF. CDR3 in DNA: TGTGCCAGCAGCGTAGATCCCACGGGACTTATCACAGATACGCAGTATTTT.

The chain employs TRBV5-1 and TRBJ2-1, with unresolved D. The germline gives CDR1 SGHRS, CDR2 YFSETQ. The CDR3 is made up of 16 amino acids. Trimming removed 4 bases at V and 0 bases at J, with 14 bases between. CDR3 DNA sequence: TGCGCCAGCAGCCCGGACGGTACGGGCTCCTACAATGAGCAGTTCTTC. Translation gives CASSPDGTGSYNEQFF.

Worth noting for this clonotype: The junction departs from the called germline gene at one end, perhaps through a read error. The V and J genes are TRBV20-1 and TRBJ2-3; D is possibly TRBD2 (5 bases). The CDR3 length is 17 residues. Germline CDR1 and CDR2: DFQATT and SNEGSKA (reference sequence). CDR3 protein: CSARGIGTIPSTDTRYF. The CDR3 DNA reads TGCAGTGCTAGAGGGATTGGAACTATCCCTAGCACAGATACGCGGTATTTT.

The rearrangement joins TRBV11-2 to TRBJ2-4; a weak D match, TRBD1 (6 bases). The germline gives CDR1 SGHAT, CDR2 FQNNGV. The CDR3 runs 13 residues. V was pared by 5 bases and J by 15 bases, with 20 bases between. CDR3 DNA: TGTGCCAGCAGCCGCGGGCCCAACAGGGTAGGGTACTTC. Its translation: CASSRGPNRVGYF.

V and J are TRBV6-6 and TRBJ1-2; the match to TRBD1 covers 7 bases. The V segment lost 5 bases and the J segment 2 bases; nucleotides outside the gene matches: 5. The CDR3 totals 14 residues. Germline V gives CDR1 MNHNY, CDR2 SVGAGI (reference sequence). CDR3 DNA sequence: TGTGCCAGCAGTCGACAGGGACAAAACTATGGCTACACCTTC. It specifies CASSRQGQNYGYTF.

This clonotype was counted only a few times. This chain links TRBV3-1 with TRBJ2-1; unclear D gene. V lost 2 bases and J lost 5, with 7 bases in between. Germline V gene lookup returns CDR1 LGHDT and CDR2 YNNKEL (reference sequence). The CDR3 extends over 13 amino acids. The CDR3 region has the DNA TGTGCCAGCAGCCAATTTAGGGACAATGAGCAGTTCTTC. Translation: CASSQFRDNEQFF.

The gene calls are TRBV9 and TRBJ1-2, with 12 bases identical to TRBD1. CDR3 size: 16 residues. With 2 bases clipped from V and 5 bases from J, the junction kept 7 bases outside the gene matches. The germline CDR1 and CDR2 sequences are SGDLS and YYNGEE. CDR3 sequence (DNA): TGTGCCAGCAGCGTGGATAGGGACAGGGGGCAGTATGGCTACACCTTC. Its translation: CASSVDRDRGQYGYTF.

This clonotype is a singleton in its sample. CDR3 amino acids: CSVAVRGARTGELFF. The CDR3, as DNA: TGCAGCGTCGCAGTCCGGGGGGCCCGCACCGGGGAGCTGTTTTTT. The J gene is TRBJ2-2, the V gene TRBV29-1; D is perhaps TRBD2 (7 bases). CDR3 length equals 15 residues. Trimming removed 6 bases from V and 4 bases from J, with 18 bases in between. Germline V gives CDR1 SQVTM, CDR2 ANQGSEA.

This clonotype was seen more than once but under ten times. The chain couples TRBV4-2 to TRBJ2-3, with 8 bases matching TRBD1. The CDR3 has 15 amino acids. V was clipped by 4 bases and J by 5 bases; unmatched bases: 8. The V gene's germline CDR1 is LGHNA and CDR2 YNFKEQ. CDR3 in amino acids: CASSPRTGKEDTQYF. The CDR3 nucleotides read TGTGCCAGCAGCCCCCGGACAGGGAAGGAAGATACGCAGTATTTT.

The chain carries TRBV15 and TRBJ2-5; D is perhaps TRBD1 (5 bases). CDR1 is LNHNV, CDR2 YYDKDF, per germline (reference sequence). The CDR3 is 14 amino acids. V was cut by 3 bases and J by 1 base, with 9 bases left in between. The CDR3 bases are TGTGCCACCAGCAGCAGACAGCTCCAAGAGACCCAGTACTTC. Amino acid sequence: CATSSRQLQETQYF. Full variable domain (remainder filled in from reference TRBV15 and TRBJ2-5): DAMVIQNPRYQVTQFGKPVTLSCSQTLNHNVMYWYQQKSSQAPKLLFHYYDKDFNNEADTPDNFQSRRPNTSFCFLDIRSPGLGDTAMYLCATSSRQLQETQYFGPGTRLLVL.

This clonotype was counted a few times. V gene TRBV29-1 combines with J gene TRBJ1-1, with 8 bases matching TRBD1. This CDR3 has 15 amino acids. Germline V gives CDR1 SQVTM, CDR2 ANQGSEA. V was pared by 5 bases and J by 2 bases, with 10 bases of the junction left unmatched. For the CDR3, the DNA is TGCAGCGTTCCCGGACAGGGAGGCCTAAACACTGAAGCTTTCTTT. Its translation is CSVPGQGGLNTEAFF.

This sequence joins TRBV29-1 and TRBJ2-3; tentatively, D is TRBD1 (6 bases). V was pared by 0 bases and J by 3 bases, with 16 bases between. This CDR3 contains 16 residues. Germline V lookup: CDR1 SQVTM, CDR2 ANQGSEA. The CDR3 region has the DNA TGCAGCGTTGAAGACCGGGACACCCAAGGGACAGATACGCAGTATTTT. Residues: CSVEDRDTQGTDTQYF.

CDR3 bases: TGCAGTGCTCCCAGGGGGCCCAATCAGCCCCAGCATTTT. It is translated as CSAPRGPNQPQHF. The chain combines TRBV20-1 with TRBJ1-5; 8 positions match TRBD1. This CDR3 is 13 amino acids long. Germline trimming cut 5 bases from V and 3 bases from J; bases unmatched to any gene: 3. Germline loops: CDR1 DFQATT, CDR2 SNEGSKA (reference sequence).

Only a few counts were recorded for this clonotype. This chain links TRBV20-1 with TRBJ2-1, with TRBD1 matching over 9 bases. V shed 0 bases and J 9 bases; nucleotides not matched to a gene: 6. Germline V gene lookup returns CDR1 DFQATT and CDR2 SNEGSKA (reference sequence). This CDR3 is 14 amino acids long. Written as DNA, the CDR3 is TGCAGTGCTAGAGATGGACAGGGGTTGGTTGAGCAGTTCTTC. It encodes CSARDGQGLVEQFF.

This clonotype was observed a few times. The rearrangement joins TRBV5-1 to TRBJ2-3, with 10 positions matching TRBD2. Per the germline V gene, CDR1 is SGHRS and CDR2 is YFSETQ. This CDR3 comprises 17 residues. V gave up 0 bases and J gave up 6 bases; unmatched junction bases: 10. CDR3 region: CASSLVASGSIRDTQYF. CDR3 DNA sequence: TGCGCCAGCAGCTTGGTAGCTAGCGGGAGTATTCGGGATACGCAGTATTTT.

This clonotype was found once. This rearrangement joins TRBV4-1 to TRBJ1-2, with TRBD1 matching 12 bases. The CDR3 has 19 residues. The V gene's germline CDR1 is MGHRA and CDR2 YSYEKL. Trimming at V came to 1 base and at J to 5 bases, leaving 14 bases not matched to a gene. CDR3 coding DNA: TGCGCCAGCAGCCAAGTCCGAGGGGACAGGGGGCGGGTAACGTATGGCTACACCTTC. Translated: CASSQVRGDRGRVTYGYTF.

The chain recombines TRBV29-1 with TRBJ1-1; D gene ambiguous. Germline V gene sequence: CDR1 SQVTM, CDR2 ANQGSEA. The CDR3 length is 13 residues. The V and J ends lost 2 bases and 1 base respectively, with 8 bases between them. The CDR3 coding sequence is TGCAGCGTTGAAACCCCAAGGAACACTGAAGCTTTCTTT. Translation gives CSVETPRNTEAFF.

This chain joins TRBV28 and TRBJ1-5; perhaps TRBD1 as D (6 bases). Trimming stripped 8 bases from V and 4 bases from J, with 9 bases between. The CDR3 length is 12 residues. Per germline, CDR1 MDHEN and CDR2 SYDVKM. This chain's CDR3 is CASFTGNQPQHF. For the CDR3, the DNA is TGTGCCAGCTTCACAGGGAATCAGCCCCAGCATTTT.

The chain couples TRBV28 to TRBJ2-7, with a tentative D call TRBD2 (6 bases). Germline-derived CDR1 and CDR2 are MDHEN and SYDVKM. V lost 2 bases and J 3 bases, leaving 11 bases between the germline ends. The CDR3 has 14 residues. The CDR3 sequence is CASSLEAGLYEQYF. In DNA form, the CDR3 reads TGTGCCAGCAGTTTAGAAGCGGGTCTCTACGAGCAGTACTTC.

The rearrangement links TRBV29-1 to TRBJ2-3; possibly TRBD2 for D (6 bases). The CDR3 contains 13 residues. V dropped 5 bases and J dropped 1 base, with 10 bases sitting between them. Germline CDR1 SQVTM, CDR2 ANQGSEA. The CDR3 sequence is CSVRDSGTDTQYF. The CDR3 DNA sequence: TGCAGCGTTAGGGACTCCGGCACAGATACGCAGTATTTT.

The chain joins TRBV7-6 to TRBJ2-1, with 9 bases aligning to TRBD2. The ends lost 4 bases at V and 2 bases at J; junction bases unmatched: 12. Looked up from germline, CDR1 is SGHVS and CDR2 is FNYEAQ. This CDR3 has 18 residues. CDR3 in DNA: TGTGCCAGCAGCTCCATAGCGGGGGCCGCTCGCACCTACAATGAGCAGTTCTTC. Protein sequence: CASSSIAGAARTYNEQFF. Together with reference TRBV7-6 and TRBJ2-1, the CDR3 gives the full variable domain: GAGVSQSPRYKVTKRGQDVALRCDPISGHVSLYWYRQALGQGPEFLTYFNYEAQQDKSGLPNDRFSAERPEGSISTLTIQRTEQRDSAMYRCASSSIAGAARTYNEQFFGPGTRLTVL.

There are a few counts of this clonotype. In DNA form, the CDR3 reads TGTGCCAGCAGCCAAGATGGTGCTTACCATGGCTACACCTTC. It specifies CASSQDGAYHGYTF. The chain has TRBV3-1 and TRBJ1-2; D is undetermined. Trimming removed 0 bases at V and 6 bases at J, with 11 bases between. This CDR3 has 14 residues. Germline-derived CDR1 and CDR2 are LGHDT and YNNKEL (reference sequence). Looking up the rest from reference TRBV3-1 and TRBJ1-2 gives the full variable domain: DTAVSQTPKYLVTQMGNDKSIKCEQNLGHDTMYWYKQDSKKFLKIMFSYNNKELIINETVPNRFSPKSPDKAHLNLHINSLELGDSAVYFCASSQDGAYHGYTFGSGTRLTVV.

This clonotype was seen a few times. The chain links TRBV7-9 to TRBJ2-7; 7 nucleotides agree with TRBD1. The CDR3 totals 14 residues. The V gene end was trimmed by 3 bases and the J gene end by 0 bases; junction bases not matched to a gene: 2. From germline, CDR1 is SEHNR and CDR2 FQNEAQ (reference sequence). CDR3 amino acids: CASSFRTGSYEQYF. CDR3 DNA: TGTGCCAGCAGCTTTAGGACAGGCTCCTACGAGCAGTACTTC.